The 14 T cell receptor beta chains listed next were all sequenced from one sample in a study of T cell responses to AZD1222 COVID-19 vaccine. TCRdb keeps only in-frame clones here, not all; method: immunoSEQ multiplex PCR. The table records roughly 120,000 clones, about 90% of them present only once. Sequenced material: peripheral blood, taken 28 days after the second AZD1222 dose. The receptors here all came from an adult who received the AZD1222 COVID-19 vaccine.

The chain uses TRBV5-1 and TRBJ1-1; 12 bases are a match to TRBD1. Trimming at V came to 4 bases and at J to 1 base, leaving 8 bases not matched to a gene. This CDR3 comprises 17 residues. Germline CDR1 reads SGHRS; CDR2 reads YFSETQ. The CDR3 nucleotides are TGCGCCAGCAGCGCCACCGGGACAGGGGGCGGGAACACTGAAGCTTTCTTT. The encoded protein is CASSATGTGGGNTEAFF.

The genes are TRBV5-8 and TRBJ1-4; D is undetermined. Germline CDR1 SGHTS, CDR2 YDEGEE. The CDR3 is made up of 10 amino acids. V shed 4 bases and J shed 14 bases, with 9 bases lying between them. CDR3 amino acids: CASSPGFLFF. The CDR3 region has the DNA TGTGCCAGCAGCCCCGGGTTTCTGTTTTTT.

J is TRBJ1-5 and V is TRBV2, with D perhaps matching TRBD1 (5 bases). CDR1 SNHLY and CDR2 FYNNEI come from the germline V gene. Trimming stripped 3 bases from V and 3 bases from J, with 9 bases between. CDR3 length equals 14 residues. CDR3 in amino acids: CASSDLGTNQPQHF. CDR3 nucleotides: TGTGCCAGCAGTGATTTGGGGACCAATCAGCCCCAGCATTTT.

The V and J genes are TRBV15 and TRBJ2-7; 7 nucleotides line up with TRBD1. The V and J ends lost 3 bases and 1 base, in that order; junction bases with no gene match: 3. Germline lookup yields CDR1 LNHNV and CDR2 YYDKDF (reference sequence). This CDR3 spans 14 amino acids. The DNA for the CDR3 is TGTGCCACCAGCAGGAGGACAGGTTCCTACGAGCAGTACTTC. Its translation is CATSRRTGSYEQYF.

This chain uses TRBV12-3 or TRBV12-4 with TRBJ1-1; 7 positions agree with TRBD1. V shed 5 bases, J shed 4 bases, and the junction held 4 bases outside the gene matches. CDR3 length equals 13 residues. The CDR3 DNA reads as TGTGCCAGCAGTATAGGGGGCAGCACTGAAGCTTTCTTT. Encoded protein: CASSIGGSTEAFF.

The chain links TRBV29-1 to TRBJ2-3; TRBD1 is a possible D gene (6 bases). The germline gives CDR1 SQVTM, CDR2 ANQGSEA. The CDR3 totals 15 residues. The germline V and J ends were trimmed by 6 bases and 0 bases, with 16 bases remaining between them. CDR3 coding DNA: TGCAGCGTGGGACAAGACCTTCCTAGCACAGATACGCAGTATTTT. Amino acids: CSVGQDLPSTDTQYF.

CDR3 bases: TGTGCCAGTAGTCTCCGGGACAGGGTAACTAATGAGCAGTTCTTC. It yields the protein CASSLRDRVTNEQFF. The V call is TRBV19, the J call TRBJ2-1; TRBD1 matches 9 bases. Germline V lookup: CDR1 LNHDA, CDR2 SQIVND (reference sequence). This CDR3 comprises 15 residues. Trimming at V came to 5 bases and at J to 7 bases, leaving 9 bases not matched to a gene.

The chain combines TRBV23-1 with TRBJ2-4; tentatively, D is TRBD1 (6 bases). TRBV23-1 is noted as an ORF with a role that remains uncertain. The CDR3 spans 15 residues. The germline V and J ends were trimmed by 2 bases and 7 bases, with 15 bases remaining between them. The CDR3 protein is CASSQNRAPSNIQYF. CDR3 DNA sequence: TGCGCCAGCAGTCAAAACAGGGCTCCCAGTAACATTCAGTACTTC.

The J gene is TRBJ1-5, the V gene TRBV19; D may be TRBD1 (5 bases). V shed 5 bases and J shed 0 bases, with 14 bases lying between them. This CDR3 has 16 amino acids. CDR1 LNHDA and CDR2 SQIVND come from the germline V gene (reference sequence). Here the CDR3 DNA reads TGTGCCAGTAGTGAAGGGGTGGCTTTTAGCAATCAGCCCCAGCATTTT. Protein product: CASSEGVAFSNQPQHF.

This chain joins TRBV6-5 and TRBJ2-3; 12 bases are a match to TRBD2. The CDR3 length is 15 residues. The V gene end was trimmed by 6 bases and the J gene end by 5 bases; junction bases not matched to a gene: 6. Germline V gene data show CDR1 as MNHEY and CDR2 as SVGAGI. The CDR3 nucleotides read TGTGCCAGCAGCCGCCTAGCGGGAGGGATAGATACGCAGTATTTT. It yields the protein CASSRLAGGIDTQYF.

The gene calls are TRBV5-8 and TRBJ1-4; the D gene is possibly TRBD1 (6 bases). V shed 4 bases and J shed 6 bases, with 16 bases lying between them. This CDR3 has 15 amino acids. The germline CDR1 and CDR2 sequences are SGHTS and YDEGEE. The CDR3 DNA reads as TGTGCCAGCAGCCCCCAGGGGAGGAGGGATGAAAAACTGTTTTTT. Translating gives CASSPQGRRDEKLFF. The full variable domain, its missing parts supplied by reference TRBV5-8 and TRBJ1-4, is EAGVTQSPTHLIKTRGQQATLRCSPISGHTSVYWYQQALGLGLQFLLWYDEGEERNRGNFPPRFSGRQFPNYSSELNVNALELEDSALYLCASSPQGRRDEKLFFGSGTQLSVL.

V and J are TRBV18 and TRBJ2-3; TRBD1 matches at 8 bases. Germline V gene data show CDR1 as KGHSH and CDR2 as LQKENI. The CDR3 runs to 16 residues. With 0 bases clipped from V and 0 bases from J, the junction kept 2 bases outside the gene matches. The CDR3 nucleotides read TGTGCCAGCTCACCACCCGGGACAGGTAGCACAGATACGCAGTATTTT. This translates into CASSPPGTGSTDTQYF.

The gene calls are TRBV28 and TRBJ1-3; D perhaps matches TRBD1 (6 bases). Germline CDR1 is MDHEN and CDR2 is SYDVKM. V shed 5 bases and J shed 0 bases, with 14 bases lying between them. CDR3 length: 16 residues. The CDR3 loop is CASSVLQGNSGNTIYF. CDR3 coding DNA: TGTGCCAGCAGTGTTCTTCAGGGGAACTCTGGAAACACCATATATTTT.

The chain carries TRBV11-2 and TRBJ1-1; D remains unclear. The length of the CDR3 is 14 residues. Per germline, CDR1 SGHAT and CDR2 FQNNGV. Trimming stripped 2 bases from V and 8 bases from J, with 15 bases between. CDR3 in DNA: TGTGCCAGCAGCTTATCTGTGGTTGGCAGCGAAGCTTTCTTT. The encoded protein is CASSLSVVGSEAFF. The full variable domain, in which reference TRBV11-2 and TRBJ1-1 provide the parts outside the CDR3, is EAGVAQSPRYKIIEKRQSVAFWCNPISGHATLYWYQQILGQGPKLLIQFQNNGVVDDSQLPKDRFSAERLKGVDSTLKIQPAKLEDSAVYLCASSLSVVGSEAFFGQGTRLTVV.